This T cell receptor (beta chain) derives from a study of regulatory T cells in long-lasting Graves disease. Overall study context: Patients newly diagnosed with Graves' had been on antithyroid drugs for under 3 months.

Time point meaning: newly diagnosed GD, antithyroid drugs for less than 3 months. Extracted PBMC RNA gave rise to the TCR library. This clonotype was counted a few times. Its target is not known. General study findings and limits: Among the persistent patients, 2,500 to 3,000 public clonotypes were shared, more than the 850 to 1,000 shared among new patients.

Arm-PCR of CDR3 regions and iRepertoire HTBI primers were used to build TCR beta libraries. From the multiplex PCR reads, TCRdb called clonotypes with MiXCR, one entry per CDR3 protein. The sample includes about 400,000 distinct CDR3 sequences, around 15% seen only once; the top ten take about a fifth. The specimen was peripheral blood mononuclear cells (PBMCs), collected at new diagnosis, from a patient treated with antithyroid drugs. The TCR originated in a female donor with Graves disease.

The CDR3 nucleotides are TGTGCCAGCAGCCGAGACAGGTTGAATAATTCACCCCTCCACTTT. Its translation: CASSRDRLNNSPLHF. The rearrangement links TRBV5-6 to TRBJ1-6; D perhaps matches TRBD1 (6 bases). The CDR3 spans 15 residues. Trimming stripped 4 bases from V and 5 bases from J, with 13 bases between. Germline V CDR1 and CDR2: SGHDT, YYEEEE.